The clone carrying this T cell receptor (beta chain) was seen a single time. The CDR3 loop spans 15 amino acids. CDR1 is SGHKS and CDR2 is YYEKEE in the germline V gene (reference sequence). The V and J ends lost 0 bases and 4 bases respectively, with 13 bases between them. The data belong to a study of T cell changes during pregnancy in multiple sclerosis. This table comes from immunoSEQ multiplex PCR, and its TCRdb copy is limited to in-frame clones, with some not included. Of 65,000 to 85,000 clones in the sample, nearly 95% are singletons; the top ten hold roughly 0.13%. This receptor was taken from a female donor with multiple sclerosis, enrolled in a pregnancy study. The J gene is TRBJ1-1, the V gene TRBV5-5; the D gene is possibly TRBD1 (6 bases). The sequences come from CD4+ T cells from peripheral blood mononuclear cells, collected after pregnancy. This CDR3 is CASSLDLQGITEAFF. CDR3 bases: TGTGCCAGCAGCTTGGACCTACAGGGAATCACTGAAGCTTTCTTT.